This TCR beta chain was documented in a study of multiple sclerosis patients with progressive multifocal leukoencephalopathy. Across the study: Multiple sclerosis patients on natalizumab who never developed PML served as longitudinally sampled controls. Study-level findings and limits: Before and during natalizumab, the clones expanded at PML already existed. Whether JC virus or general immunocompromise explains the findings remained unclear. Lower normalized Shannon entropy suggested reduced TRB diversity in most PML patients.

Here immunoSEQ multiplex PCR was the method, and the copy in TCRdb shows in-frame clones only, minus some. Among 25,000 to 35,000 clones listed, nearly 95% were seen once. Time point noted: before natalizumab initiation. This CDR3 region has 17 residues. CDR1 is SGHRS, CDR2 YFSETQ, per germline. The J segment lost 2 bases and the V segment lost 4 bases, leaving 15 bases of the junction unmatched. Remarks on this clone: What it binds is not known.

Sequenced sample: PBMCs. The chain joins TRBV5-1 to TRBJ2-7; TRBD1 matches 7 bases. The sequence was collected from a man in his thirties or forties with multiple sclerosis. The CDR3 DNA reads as TGCGCCAGCAGCGCCGGACCCGTCGGGACAGAGGCCTACGAGCAGTACTTC. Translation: CASSAGPVGTEAYEQYF.